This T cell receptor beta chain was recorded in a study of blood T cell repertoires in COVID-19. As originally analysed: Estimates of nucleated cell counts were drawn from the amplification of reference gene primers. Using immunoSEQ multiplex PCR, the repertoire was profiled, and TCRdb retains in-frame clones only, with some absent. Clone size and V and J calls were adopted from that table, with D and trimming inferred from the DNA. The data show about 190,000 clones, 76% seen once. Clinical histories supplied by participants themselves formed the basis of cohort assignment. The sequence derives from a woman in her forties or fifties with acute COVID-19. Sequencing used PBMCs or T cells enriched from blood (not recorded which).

CDR3 in amino acids: CASSQDGGGGQETQYF. The CDR3 nucleotides read TGTGCCAGCAGCCAAGACGGCGGGGGGGGACAAGAGACCCAGTACTTC. This rearrangement joins TRBV4-2 to TRBJ2-5; TRBD2 aligns across 9 bases. V lost 0 bases, J lost 2 bases, and 4 bases stayed unmatched. Germline CDR1 is LGHNA and CDR2 is YNFKEQ. The CDR3 extends over 16 amino acids.